The subject of this entry is one T cell receptor beta chain. This sample was taken from a study of blood T cell repertoires in COVID-19. In the study overall: Italy, Spain and the United States were the sources of the convalescent and acute COVID-19 samples. Sample material is recorded as cDNA or gDNA derived from T cells, B-cell-depleted T cells, or PBMCs.

J lost 5 bases, V lost 2 bases, and 8 bases had no gene match. Germline CDR1 is MNHEY and CDR2 is SMNVEV (reference sequence). CDR3 length: 15 residues. Under the authors' procedure: The authors estimated nucleated cell counts from reference gene primer amplification. TCRdb's table, derived via immunoSEQ multiplex PCR, lists solely in-frame clones and lacks some. That table gives V, J and clone size, and the DNA gave D and trimming. Of about 240,000 clones in the sample, roughly 86% were seen once. The chain joins TRBV27 to TRBJ2-5; 7 bases are shared with TRBD1. The source material was peripheral blood. The clonotype comes from a woman under 40 with acute or convalescent COVID-19. CDR3 region: CASSLSQGGRETQYF. The CDR3 nucleotides are TGTGCCAGCAGTTTAAGTCAAGGGGGCAGGGAGACCCAGTACTTC.